This entry is about one T cell receptor beta chain. What it binds is not known. The replicate PCRs on unsorted PBMC were given 250 to 300 ng DNA, which is 25,000 to 35,000 T cell genomes. Clones were read by immunoSEQ multiplex PCR, and TCRdb kept only the in-frame ones, dropping some. In the table there are approximately 440,000 clones, 75% to 80% of which are singletons. This sample stems from a study of shared clonotypes between healthy human individuals. Looked up from germline, CDR1 is SGHRS and CDR2 is YFSETQ. The CDR3 loop spans 15 amino acids. Trimming shortened V by 4 bases and J by 5 bases, and 18 bases separated the two germline ends. The study enrolled healthy HIV-negative adults without recent acute infections or vaccinations as donors. Broader study findings: Sample collection involved blood only; tissue repertoires are likely different.

The sample comprised PBMCs. This rearrangement joins TRBV5-1 to TRBJ2-5; perhaps TRBD2 as D (7 bases). This clonotype was obtained from a woman aged 40 to 50 in good health. Some clones in this sample may be carry-over from other donors' samples. CDR3 sequence (DNA): TGCGCCAGCAGCCCGAGGGGGGGCCAGGGCGAGACCCAGTACTTC. It codes for CASSPRGGQGETQYF.